This T cell receptor beta chain was observed in a study of spatial heterogeneity in lung cancer. Study in general: Combinations of a unique TCR and a UMI were tallied in raw reads, and on average each appeared more than ten times.

From the 5' RACE reads, TCRdb called clonotypes with MiXCR, one entry per CDR3 protein. Of approximately 10,000 distinct CDR3 sequences in the sample, approximately 4.7% were seen once. Time point specified: sample taken at primary tumor resection. The donor population consisted of approximately 70 patients with untreated, early-stage non-small cell lung cancer. Sequencing covered unsorted whole RNA taken from tumor, nontumor lung or frozen PBMC. Points from the study as a whole: Alpha chains reached an estimated coverage of roughly 7.1% of tumor T cells, and beta chains about 14%. Expanded intratumoral alpha and beta TCR counts tracked tumor mutation counts.

This clonotype is judged medium-sized. Its specificity is not known. With the library built for alpha chains, this beta chain is off target and its frequency is not meaningful. The CDR3 sequence is 16 residues long. The junction had 4 bases not matched to a gene; V was cut back by 5 bases and J by 1 base. CDR1 and CDR2 from the germline V gene are MDHEN and SYDVKM. The receptor's source is a male donor with early-stage non-small cell lung cancer. The chain combines TRBV28 with TRBJ1-6; 8 nucleotides match TRBD1. The sample here was lung tumor tissue, taken at surgery. CDR3 sequence (DNA): TGTGCCAGCAGTCCAAGACAGGGGTCCTATAATTCACCCCTCCACTTT. This codes for CASSPRQGSYNSPLHF.